These T cell receptor beta chains were read from a single sample in a study of blood T cell repertoires in COVID-19. Data came from immunoSEQ multiplex PCR; TCRdb stores just in-frame clones and leaves some out. The sample includes under 300,000 clones, around 90% of them seen just once. The specimen sequenced was peripheral blood. Every receptor here comes from a woman aged 40 to 50 who had recovered from COVID-19. The CDR3 runs from the conserved cysteine through the conserved F or W. A D gene is named only where the DNA matches it firmly. Size is stated for part of the rows, as once, few or many counts, or as a class when the clone is expanded.

j_call	v_call	clone_size	d_call	cdr3_nt	cdr3_aa
TRBJ2-7	TRBV7-9	NA	NA	TGTGCCAGCAGCTTTACGGGGGGCCCGACCTACGAGCAGTACTTC	CASSFTGGPTYEQYF
TRBJ2-4	TRBV11-2	NA	TRBD1	TGTGCCAGCAGCCCCTCAGGGGGCGCCAAAAACATTCAGTACTTC	CASSPSGGAKNIQYF
TRBJ2-3	TRBV7-3	NA	NA	TGTGCCAGCAGCCCGGACAGCTTCACAGATACGCAGTATTTT	CASSPDSFTDTQYF
TRBJ2-5	TRBV30	NA	TRBD1	TGTGCCTGGGGCGGGACAGGCCAAGAGACCCAGTACTTC	CAWGGTGQETQYF
TRBJ2-2	TRBV7-9	NA	NA	TGTGCCAGCAGCTTAACGGTTCCGAATACCGGGGAGCTGTTTTTT	CASSLTVPNTGELFF
TRBJ2-3	TRBV29-1	NA	NA	TGCAGCGTTGAAGATCTTAACTCGGCTAGAATCACAGATACGCAGTATTTT	CSVEDLNSARITDTQYF
TRBJ2-1	TRBV2	NA	NA	TGTGCCAGCGCCAGCACGGGAGTCCCCTACAATGAGCAGTTCTTC	CASASTGVPYNEQFF
TRBJ2-7	TRBV28	NA	TRBD2	TGTGCCAGCAGTTTTAGCGGGTCCTACGAGCAGTACTTC	CASSFSGSYEQYF
TRBJ1-6	TRBV19	NA	NA	TGTGCCAGTAGTTCTACGAGCGGTTCACCCCTCCACTTT	CASSSTSGSPLHF
TRBJ2-1	TRBV7-9	few	NA	TGTGCCAGCAACAGGGAGACCGCTCTTTTGGAGCGGGAAAATAACAATGAGCAGTTCTTC	CASNRETALLERENNNEQFF
TRBJ1-1	TRBV12-5	once	TRBD1	TGTGCTAGTGGTTTGGGCGACGCCGGGACAGGGGACACTGAAGCTTTCTTT	CASGLGDAGTGDTEAFF
TRBJ2-5	TRBV29-1	NA	NA	TGCAGCGTCCTACCCGAGGAGACCCAGTACTTC	CSVLPEETQYF
TRBJ1-1	TRBV25-1	few	NA	TGTGCCAGCAGTGAATACAGAACAGGGCACACTGAAGCTTTCTTT	CASSEYRTGHTEAFF
TRBJ2-1	TRBV5-4	once	NA	TGTGCCAGCAGCCAGGGTGGGAGGACGGGCAATGAGCAGTTCTTC	CASSQGGRTGNEQFF
TRBJ2-7	TRBV5-1	NA	TRBD2	TGCGCCAGCAGTCCGGGACTAATGTACGAGCAGTACTTC	CASSPGLMYEQYF
TRBJ2-1	TRBV27	few	NA	TGTGCCAGCAGTTTATCCGGGCGAAGGCTAGCAGGGGACAATGAGCAGTTCTTC	CASSLSGRRLAGDNEQFF
TRBJ2-6	TRBV12-5	NA	TRBD1	TGTGCTAGTGGTTTGGTCTTTTTTGGGACAGGGTTAAAATCTGGGGCCAACGTCCTGACTTTC	CASGLVFFGTGLKSGANVLTF
TRBJ2-2	TRBV9	NA	TRBD2	TGTGCCAGCAGCGTCGGGAGACAGCGGGAGAACACCGGGGAGCTGTTTTTT	CASSVGRQRENTGELFF
TRBJ2-2	TRBV5-1	NA	NA	TGCGCCAGCAGCCTAGGACAGCTTCAGGGGGGGGAGCTGTTTTTT	CASSLGQLQGGELFF
TRBJ2-7	TRBV18	NA	TRBD1	TGTGCCAGCTCACCATTCGACAGGGATGGGGAGCAGTACTTC	CASSPFDRDGEQYF
TRBJ2-7	TRBV6-5	NA	NA	TGTGCCAGCAGTTACTCGATAGCTAGCAGCACCTACGAGCAGTACTTC	CASSYSIASSTYEQYF
TRBJ2-7	TRBV11-3	NA	TRBD2	TGTGCCAGCAGCTTATCTAGCGGGACCTCCTACGAGCAGTACTTC	CASSLSSGTSYEQYF
TRBJ2-5	TRBV9	NA	TRBD2	TGTGCCAGCAGCGTGCGGGAGGCTGGTCGGGAGACCCAGTACTTC	CASSVREAGRETQYF
TRBJ2-1	TRBV7-8	once	TRBD2	TGTGCCAGCAGCTTGAGGACTAGCGGGGGACGATCTCACAATGAGCAGTTCTTC	CASSLRTSGGRSHNEQFF
TRBJ1-3	TRBV5-1	NA	NA	TGCGCCAGCAGCAATCTCCCAGGGATTGGAAACACCATATATTTT	CASSNLPGIGNTIYF
TRBJ2-5	TRBV18	NA	NA	TGTGCCAGCTCACCCCGAGGGGGGGGCCCCCAAGAGACCCAGTACTTC	CASSPRGGGPQETQYF
TRBJ1-1	TRBV5-1	NA	NA	TGCGCCAGCAGCCATACATCCGGGGCGGGGGCTTTCTTT	CASSHTSGAGAFF
TRBJ2-2	TRBV2	NA	NA	TGTGCCAGCAGTGAAAGGGGCGGAAGGAGGGTTAACACCGGGGAGCTGTTTTTT	CASSERGGRRVNTGELFF
TRBJ1-1	TRBV30	NA	NA	TGTGCCTGGAGTGCCCGAGGCCCGAACACTGAAGCTTTCTTT	CAWSARGPNTEAFF
TRBJ1-6	TRBV9	NA	NA	TGTGCCAGCAGCGTAGCTGACAGGAACTTCTATAATTCACCCCTCCACTTT	CASSVADRNFYNSPLHF
TRBJ2-1	TRBV28	NA	TRBD2	TGTGCCAGCAGTTTACCTCATAGCGGGGAGCAGTTCTTC	CASSLPHSGEQFF
TRBJ2-3	TRBV7-9	NA	TRBD2	TGTGCCAGCAGTCTAGCGGGGGGGTTCACAGATACGCAGTATTTT	CASSLAGGFTDTQYF
TRBJ1-1	TRBV3-1/TRBV3-2	NA	NA	TGTGCCAGCAGCCCGCGGGGGCGCGGGACTGAAGCTTTCTTT	CASSPRGRGTEAFF
TRBJ2-7	TRBV5-1	NA	TRBD1	TGCGCCAGCAGCACGGGACAGGGGCACTACGAGCAGTACTTC	CASSTGQGHYEQYF
TRBJ1-2	TRBV5-4	NA	NA	TGTGCCAGCAGCCAGGCGGGAGTCTCCGGGGGTGGCTACACCTTC	CASSQAGVSGGGYTF
TRBJ1-2	TRBV14	NA	NA	TGTGCCAGCAGCCAAGGGGGGGTCGGCTACACCTTC	CASSQGGVGYTF
TRBJ2-7	TRBV29-1	NA	NA	TGCAGCGTTGAAGATCGGTACGAGCAGTACTTC	CSVEDRYEQYF
TRBJ2-3	TRBV24-1	few	NA	TGTGCCACCAATGGTAGAACCACAGATACGCAGTATTTT	CATNGRTTDTQYF
TRBJ1-2	TRBV3-1/TRBV3-2	few	NA	TGTGCCAGCAGTTTAGGGGATTATGGCTACACCTTC	CASSLGDYGYTF
TRBJ2-6	TRBV7-9	NA	NA	TGTGCCAGCAGCGGGGACATTTATACTGGGGCCAACGTCCTGACTTTC	CASSGDIYTGANVLTF
TRBJ2-1	TRBV6-5	few	TRBD2	TGTGCCAGCAGTTACGGTGCGGGAGTATTGAATGAGCAGTTCTTC	CASSYGAGVLNEQFF
TRBJ2-7	TRBV4-2	NA	TRBD2	TGTGCCAGCAGCCAAGATCGGACTAGCGAGGTCTCCTACGAGCAGTACTTC	CASSQDRTSEVSYEQYF
TRBJ1-1	TRBV9	NA	TRBD1	TGTGCCAGCAGCGTAGAATCAGGGGGCGATTCTGAAGCTTTCTTT	CASSVESGGDSEAFF
TRBJ2-5	TRBV7-2	few	NA	TGTGCCAGCAGCTTAGTTCGGGGGGCGGGTGAGACCCAGTACTTC	CASSLVRGAGETQYF